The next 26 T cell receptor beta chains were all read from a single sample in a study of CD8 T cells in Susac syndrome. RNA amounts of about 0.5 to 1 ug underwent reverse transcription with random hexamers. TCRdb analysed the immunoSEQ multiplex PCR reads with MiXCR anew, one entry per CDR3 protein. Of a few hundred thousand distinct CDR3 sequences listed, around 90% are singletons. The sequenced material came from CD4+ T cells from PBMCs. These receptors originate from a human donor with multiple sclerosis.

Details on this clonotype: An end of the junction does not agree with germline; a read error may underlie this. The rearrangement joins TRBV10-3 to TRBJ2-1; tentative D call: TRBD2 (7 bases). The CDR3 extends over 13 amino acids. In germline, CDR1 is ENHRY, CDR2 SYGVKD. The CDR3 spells CAVRERGGNEQFF. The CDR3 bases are TGTGCCGTCAGGGAAAGGGGGGGCAATGAGCAGTTCTTC.

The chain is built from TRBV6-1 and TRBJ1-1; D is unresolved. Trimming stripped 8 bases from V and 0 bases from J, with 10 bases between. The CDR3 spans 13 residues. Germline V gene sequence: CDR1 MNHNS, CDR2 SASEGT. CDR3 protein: CASAVGLNTEAFF. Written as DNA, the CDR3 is TGTGCCAGCGCCGTAGGCCTGAACACTGAAGCTTTCTTT.

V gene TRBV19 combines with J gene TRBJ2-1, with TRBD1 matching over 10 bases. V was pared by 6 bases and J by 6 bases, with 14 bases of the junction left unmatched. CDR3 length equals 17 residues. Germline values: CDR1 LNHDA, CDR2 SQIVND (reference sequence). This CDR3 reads CASSHPTGTGARNEQFF. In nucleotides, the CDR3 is TGTGCCAGTAGCCACCCCACCGGGACAGGGGCGCGCAATGAGCAGTTCTTC.

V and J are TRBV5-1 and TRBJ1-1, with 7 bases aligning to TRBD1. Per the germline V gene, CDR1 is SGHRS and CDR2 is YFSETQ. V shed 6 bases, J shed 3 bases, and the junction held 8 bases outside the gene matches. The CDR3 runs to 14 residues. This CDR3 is CASTLGGADTEAFF. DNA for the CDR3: TGCGCCAGCACCTTAGGGGGCGCGGACACTGAAGCTTTCTTT.

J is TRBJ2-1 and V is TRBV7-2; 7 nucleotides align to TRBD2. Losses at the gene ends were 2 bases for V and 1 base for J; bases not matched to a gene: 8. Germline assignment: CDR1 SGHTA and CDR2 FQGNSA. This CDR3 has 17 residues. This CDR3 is CASSLNGGSGSYNEQFF. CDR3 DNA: TGTGCCAGCAGCTTAAATGGCGGGAGTGGGTCCTACAATGAGCAGTTCTTC.

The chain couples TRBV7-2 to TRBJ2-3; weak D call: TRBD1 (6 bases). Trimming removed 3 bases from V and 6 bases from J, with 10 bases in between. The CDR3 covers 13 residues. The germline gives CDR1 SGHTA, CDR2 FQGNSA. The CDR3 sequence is CASSFQQGDTQYF. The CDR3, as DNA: TGTGCCAGCAGCTTCCAGCAGGGGGATACGCAGTATTTT.

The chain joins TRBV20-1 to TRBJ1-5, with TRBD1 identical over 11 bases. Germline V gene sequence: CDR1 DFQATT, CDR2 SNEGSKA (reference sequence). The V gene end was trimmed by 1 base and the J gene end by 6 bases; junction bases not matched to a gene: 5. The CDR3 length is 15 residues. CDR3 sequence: CSARADRGRGQPQHF. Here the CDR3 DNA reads TGCAGTGCTAGAGCGGACAGGGGGCGAGGTCAGCCCCAGCATTTT.

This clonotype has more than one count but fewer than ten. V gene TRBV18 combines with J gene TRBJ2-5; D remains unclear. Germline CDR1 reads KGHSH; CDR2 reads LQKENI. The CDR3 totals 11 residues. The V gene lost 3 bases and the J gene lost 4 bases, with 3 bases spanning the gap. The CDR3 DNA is TGTGCCAGCTCACCTTCAGAGACCCAGTACTTC. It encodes CASSPSETQYF.

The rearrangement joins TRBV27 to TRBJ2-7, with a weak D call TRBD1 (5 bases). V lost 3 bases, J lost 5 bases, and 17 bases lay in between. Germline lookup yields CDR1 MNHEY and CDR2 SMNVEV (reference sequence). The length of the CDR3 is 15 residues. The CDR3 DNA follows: TGTGCCAGCAGTTTTCATATGACAGTTACCAACGAGCAGTACTTC. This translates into CASSFHMTVTNEQYF.

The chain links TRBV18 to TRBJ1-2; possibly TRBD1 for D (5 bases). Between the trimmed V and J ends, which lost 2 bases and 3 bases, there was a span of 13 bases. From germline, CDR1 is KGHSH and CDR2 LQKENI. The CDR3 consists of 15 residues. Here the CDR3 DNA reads TGTGCCAGCTCACCAGGGCAGGGCGTCTACTATGGCTACACCTTC. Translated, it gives CASSPGQGVYYGYTF.

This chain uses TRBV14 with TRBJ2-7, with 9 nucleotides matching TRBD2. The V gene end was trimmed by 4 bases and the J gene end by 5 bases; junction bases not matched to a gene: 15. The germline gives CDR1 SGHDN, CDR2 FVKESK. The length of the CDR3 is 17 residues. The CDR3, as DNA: TGTGCCAGCAGCCGCCAGCCTTGGGCGGGAGGGAGACACGAGCAGTACTTC. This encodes CASSRQPWAGGRHEQYF. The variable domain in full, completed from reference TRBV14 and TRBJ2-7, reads EAGVTQFPSHSVIEKGQTVTLRCDPISGHDNLYWYRRVMGKEIKFLLHFVKESKQDESGMPNNRFLAERTGGTYSTLKVQPAELEDSGVYFCASSRQPWAGGRHEQYFGPGTRLTVT.

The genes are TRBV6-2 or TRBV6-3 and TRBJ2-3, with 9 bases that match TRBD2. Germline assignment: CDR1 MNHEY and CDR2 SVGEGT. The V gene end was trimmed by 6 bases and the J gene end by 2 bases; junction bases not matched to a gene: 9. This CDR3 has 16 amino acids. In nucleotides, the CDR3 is TGTGCCAGCAGGACTCTTAGCGGGAGCCCCACAGATACGCAGTATTTT. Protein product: CASRTLSGSPTDTQYF.

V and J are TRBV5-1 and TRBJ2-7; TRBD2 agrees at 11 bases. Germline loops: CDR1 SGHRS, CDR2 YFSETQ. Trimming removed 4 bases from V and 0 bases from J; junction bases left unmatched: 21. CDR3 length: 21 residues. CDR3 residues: CASSRSGVGLAGGRSSYEQYF. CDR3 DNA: TGCGCCAGCAGCCGTAGCGGGGTTGGGCTAGCGGGGGGCCGAAGCTCCTACGAGCAGTACTTC.

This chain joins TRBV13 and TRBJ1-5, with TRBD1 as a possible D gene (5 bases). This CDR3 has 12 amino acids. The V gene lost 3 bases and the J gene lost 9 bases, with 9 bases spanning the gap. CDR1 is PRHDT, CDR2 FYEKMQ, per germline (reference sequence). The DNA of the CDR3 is TGTGCCAGCAGCTTGGGACGGGGGCCCCAGCATTTT. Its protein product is CASSLGRGPQHF.

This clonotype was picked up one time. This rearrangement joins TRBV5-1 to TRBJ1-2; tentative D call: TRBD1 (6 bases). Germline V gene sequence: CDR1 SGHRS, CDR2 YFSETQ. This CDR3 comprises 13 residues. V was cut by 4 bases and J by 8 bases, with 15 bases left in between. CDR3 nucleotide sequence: TGCGCCAGCAGCGACCAGTACAGGGCAGGCTACACCTTC. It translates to CASSDQYRAGYTF.

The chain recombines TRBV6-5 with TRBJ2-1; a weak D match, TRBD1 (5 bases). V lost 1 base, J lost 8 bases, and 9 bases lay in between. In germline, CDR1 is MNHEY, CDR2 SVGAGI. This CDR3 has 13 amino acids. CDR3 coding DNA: TGTGCCAGCAGTTACTATAGGGGCTATGAGCAGTTCTTC. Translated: CASSYYRGYEQFF.

The CDR3: CAWSSDNEQFF. The CDR3 nucleotides are TGTGCCTGGAGTTCCGACAATGAGCAGTTCTTC. The V and J genes are TRBV30 and TRBJ2-1; D uncertain. This CDR3 is 11 amino acids long. Germline CDR1 reads GTSNPN; CDR2 reads SVGIG (reference sequence). Trimming cost V 2 bases and J 5 bases, with 4 bases left between them.

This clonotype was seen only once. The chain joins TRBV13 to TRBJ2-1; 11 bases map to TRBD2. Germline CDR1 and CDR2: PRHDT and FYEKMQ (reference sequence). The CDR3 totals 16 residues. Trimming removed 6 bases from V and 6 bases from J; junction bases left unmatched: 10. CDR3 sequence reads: CASRHIAGGSLNEQFF. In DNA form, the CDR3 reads TGTGCCAGCAGACACATAGCGGGGGGGTCTCTCAATGAGCAGTTCTTC.

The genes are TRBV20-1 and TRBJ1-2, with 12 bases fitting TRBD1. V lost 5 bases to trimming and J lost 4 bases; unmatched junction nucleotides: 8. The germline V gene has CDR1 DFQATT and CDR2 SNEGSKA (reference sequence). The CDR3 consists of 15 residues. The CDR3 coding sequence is TGCAGTGCTGGGGACAGGGGGCGCATGACCTATGGCTACACCTTC. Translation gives CSAGDRGRMTYGYTF.

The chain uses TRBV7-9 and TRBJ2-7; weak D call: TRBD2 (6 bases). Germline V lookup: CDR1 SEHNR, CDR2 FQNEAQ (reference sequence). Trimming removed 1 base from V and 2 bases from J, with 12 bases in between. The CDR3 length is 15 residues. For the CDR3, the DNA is TGTGCCAGCAGCTTAGAGCGGGTGGGAGCCTACGAGCAGTACTTC. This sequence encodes CASSLERVGAYEQYF.

The CDR3 bases are TGTGCCTGGAGTTTGGTTGGAGCAGAGACCCAGTACTTC. Amino acids: CAWSLVGAETQYF. This chain uses TRBV30 with TRBJ2-5, with D hard to call. From germline, CDR1 is GTSNPN and CDR2 SVGIG (reference sequence). The CDR3 has 13 amino acids. Trimming shortened V by 2 bases and J by 4 bases, and 11 bases separated the two germline ends.

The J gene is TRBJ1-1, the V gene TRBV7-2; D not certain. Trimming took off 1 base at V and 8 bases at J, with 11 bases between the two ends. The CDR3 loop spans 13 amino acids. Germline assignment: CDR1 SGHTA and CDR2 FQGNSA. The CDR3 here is CASSLGREREAFF. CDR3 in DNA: TGTGCCAGCAGCTTAGGAAGAGAGCGGGAAGCTTTCTTT. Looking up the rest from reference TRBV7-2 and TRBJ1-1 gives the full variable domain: GAGVSQSPSNKVTEKGKDVELRCDPISGHTALYWYRQSLGQGLEFLIYFQGNSAPDKSGLPSDRFSAERTGGSVSTLTIQRTQQEDSAVYLCASSLGREREAFFGQGTRLTVV.

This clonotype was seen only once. The CDR3 here is CASSRPGETQYF. CDR3 DNA sequence: TGTGCCAGCAGCCGCCCGGGGGAGACCCAGTACTTC. V gene TRBV7-2 combines with J gene TRBJ2-5; D is possibly TRBD2 (5 bases). Germline-derived CDR1 and CDR2 are SGHTA and FQGNSA. V gave up 5 bases and J gave up 5 bases, with 9 bases separating them. This CDR3 has 12 amino acids.

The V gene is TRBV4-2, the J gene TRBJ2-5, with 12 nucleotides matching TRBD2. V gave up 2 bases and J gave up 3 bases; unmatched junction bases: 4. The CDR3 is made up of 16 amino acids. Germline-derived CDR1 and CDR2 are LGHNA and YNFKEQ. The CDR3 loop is CASSQRTSGKEETQYF. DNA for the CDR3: TGTGCCAGCAGCCAACGGACTAGCGGGAAGGAAGAGACCCAGTACTTC.

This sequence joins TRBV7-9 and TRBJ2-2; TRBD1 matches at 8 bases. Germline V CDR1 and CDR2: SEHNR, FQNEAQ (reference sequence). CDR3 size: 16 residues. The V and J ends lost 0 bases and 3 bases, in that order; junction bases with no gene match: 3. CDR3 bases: TGTGCCAGCAGCTTAGCGGGGACAGGAGACACCGGGGAGCTGTTTTTT. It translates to CASSLAGTGDTGELFF.

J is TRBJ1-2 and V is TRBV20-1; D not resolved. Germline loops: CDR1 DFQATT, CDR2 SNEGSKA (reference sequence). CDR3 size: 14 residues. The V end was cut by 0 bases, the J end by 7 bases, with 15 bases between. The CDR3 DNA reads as TGCAGTGCTAGAGATCTGGAGGGAATAGGTGGCTACACCTTC. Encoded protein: CSARDLEGIGGYTF.